The rows below give T cell receptor beta chains drawn from one sample of a study of cytomegalovirus exposure and HLA in healthy donors. Profiling relied on immunoSEQ multiplex PCR, and the TCRdb table lists in-frame clones only, not all of them. The table records about 98,000 clones, around 73% of them present only once. The sequencing input was PBMCs. The receptors derive from a female donor in good health and CMV-seronegative. The CDR3 runs from the conserved cysteine through the conserved F or W.

TRBJ1-3,TRBV6-6,CASSLTTTGNTIYF
TRBJ2-2,TRBV27,CASSLGREGPGELFF
TRBJ1-2,TRBV9,CASSVNSLDGAAYGYTF
TRBJ1-1,TRBV5-8,CASSNGIRQGSTEAFF
TRBJ2-3,TRBV2,CASSPGLADADTQYF
TRBJ1-1,TRBV27,CASSLRGGAMNTEAFF
TRBJ1-2,TRBV5-4,CASSQGASIDDLYGYTF
TRBJ1-2,TRBV5-6,CASSLVEVADGYTF
TRBJ2-2,TRBV11-2,CASGRQGIAGELFF
TRBJ2-1,TRBV6-5,CASSRTTSSYNEQFF
TRBJ2-1,TRBV27,CASSLVAGRYGQFF
TRBJ1-1,TRBV7-6,CASSLAAGNTEAFF
TRBJ2-7,TRBV5-4,CASSLGDRGVNEQYF
TRBJ1-2,TRBV6-1,CASRGQGFGYTF
TRBJ1-5,TRBV4-1,CASSQEAGGNQPQHF
TRBJ2-1,TRBV5-6,CASSHSRASGSGEQFF
TRBJ1-3,TRBV30,CAWTALDTIYF
TRBJ1-1,TRBV28,CASTLLQGRTEAFF
TRBJ1-6,TRBV7-9,CASSLAGQYNSPLHF
TRBJ1-3,TRBV29-1,CSVAGATGNTIYF